This T cell receptor (beta chain) was identified during a study of blood T cells in healthy people across ages. Study-level information: In model experiments, template switching was able to capture about one barcoded beta molecule for every two T cells that were present.

V shed 7 bases and J shed 5 bases, with 17 bases lying between them. Germline V lookup: CDR1 SGHAT, CDR2 FQNNGV. The CDR3 sequence is 14 residues long. Study outcomes and limitations: Measured against age, TCR beta diversity per million T cells decreased in a roughly linear manner.

Concerning this clonotype: What it recognizes is unknown.

A sample-barcoded 5' primer and a J-beta primer mix were used in a second PCR of about 6 to 12 cycles. All cDNA molecules were each tagged by a template-switch adaptor with 12 random nucleotides. TCRdb recomputed calls from the 5' RACE reads with MiXCR, one row per CDR3 protein. This sample has over 600,000 distinct CDR3 sequences; roughly three fifths occur once, and the top ten carry more than 25%. Sequencing was carried out using blood. This clonotype originated in a man in his forties or fifties in good health. The chain couples TRBV11-2 to TRBJ1-2; no firm D call. The CDR3 coding sequence is TGTGCCAGCACCCTTTCTCAGGTTTCTTATGGCTACACCTTC. This sequence encodes CASTLSQVSYGYTF.